The text below deals with one T cell receptor (beta chain). The V end lost 4 bases, the J end lost 0 bases, and 14 bases lay between the germline ends. The CDR3 covers 16 residues. The sample belongs to a study of blood T cell repertoires in COVID-19. At the level of the study: COVID-19 samples from acute and convalescent phases originated in the United States, Italy and Spain. The analysed material was cDNA or gDNA that came from T cells, B-cell-depleted T cells, or PBMCs.

Original handling: Estimated nucleated cell counts came from reference gene primer amplification. Produced via immunoSEQ multiplex PCR; TCRdb's table is partial and in-frame only. The D gene and trimming were derived from the DNA, and the V and J assignments and clone size from that table. The sample includes roughly 94,000 clones, more than 65% of them seen just once. The sequencing input was peripheral blood. The V and J genes are TRBV23-1 and TRBJ2-3; weak D call: TRBD1 (6 bases). TRBV23-1 is flagged as an ORF with uncertain function. The receptor's source is a man between 60 and 70 years old with acute or convalescent COVID-19. CDR3 loop: CASSRSSGTSTDTQYF. Here the CDR3 DNA reads TGCGCCAGCAGTCGATCTTCCGGGACAAGCACAGATACGCAGTATTTT.